The 14 T cell receptor beta chains below all came from one sample that was sequenced in a study of OX40 agonist ivuxolimab in advanced cancers. Generated by immunoSEQ multiplex PCR, the TCRdb table keeps only in-frame clones and is missing some. The sample consists of fewer than 55,000 clones, approximately 90% of them appearing once. Material: CD4+ or CD8+ T cells sorted from blood, obtained in a trial of the OX40 agonist ivuxolimab. These receptors all come from an adult with an advanced solid tumor such as melanoma, head and neck, liver or kidney cancer.

The chain has TRBV13 and TRBJ2-7; 8 bases are shared with TRBD1. CDR3 length: 17 residues. The germline V gene encodes CDR1 PRHDT and CDR2 FYEKMQ (reference sequence). J was trimmed by 0 bases and V by 5 bases; bases with no gene match: 12. The CDR3 spells CASSTRTGSTNSYEQYF. In nucleotides, the CDR3 is TGTGCCAGCAGCACCAGGACAGGGTCAACCAACTCCTACGAGCAGTACTTC.

The gene calls are TRBV7-2 and TRBJ2-7; no clear D gene. The CDR3 totals 13 residues. V lost 6 bases and J 5 bases, leaving 14 bases between the germline ends. CDR1 and CDR2 (germline): SGHTA, FQGNSA. The CDR3 nucleotides read TGTGCCAGCAGGTATACGGTCTGGGACGAGCAGTACTTC. Amino acids: CASRYTVWDEQYF.

The chain carries TRBV30 and TRBJ2-2, with D perhaps TRBD2 (5 bases). Trimming cost V 5 bases and J 6 bases, with 7 bases left between them. The CDR3 loop spans 11 amino acids. CDR1 and CDR2 (germline): GTSNPN, SVGIG (reference sequence). The CDR3 DNA sequence: TGTGCCTGGGGACTCCCCGGGGAGCTGTTTTTT. As protein: CAWGLPGELFF.

The chain uses TRBV4-2 and TRBJ2-1; 10 bases line up with TRBD2. CDR1 is LGHNA, CDR2 YNFKEQ, per germline. CDR3 length: 17 amino acids. V lost 5 bases, J lost 1 base, and 8 bases stayed unmatched. In DNA form, the CDR3 reads TGTGCCAGCAGCAACCGACTAGCGGGCGCTTCCTACAATGAGCAGTTCTTC. The encoded protein is CASSNRLAGASYNEQFF.

The CDR3, as DNA: TGCGCCAGCAGCCAAGCCAGGGGCGTGTACAATGAGCAGTTCTTC. Amino acid sequence: CASSQARGVYNEQFF. The chain is built from TRBV4-3 and TRBJ2-1, with a tentative D call TRBD1 (6 bases). With 1 base removed from V and 4 bases from J, the gap between germline ends came to 11 bases. The length of the CDR3 is 15 residues. In germline, CDR1 is LGHNA, CDR2 YSLEER.

The chain joins TRBV19 to TRBJ2-7, with TRBD2 matching over 7 bases. This CDR3 spans 14 amino acids. Per germline, CDR1 LNHDA and CDR2 SQIVND (reference sequence). V trimming: 4 bases; J trimming: 2 bases; junction bases outside the gene matches: 5. This CDR3 is CASSTTGLTYEQYF. Here the CDR3 DNA reads TGTGCCAGTAGTACGACGGGACTAACCTACGAGCAGTACTTC. The entire variable domain, with the rest obtained from reference TRBV19 and TRBJ2-7, is as follows: DGGITQSPKYLFRKEGQNVTLSCEQNLNHDAMYWYRQDPGQGLRLIYYSQIVNDFQKGDIAEGYSVSREKKESFPLTVTSAQKNPTAFYLCASSTTGLTYEQYFGPGTRLTVT.

This rearrangement joins TRBV6-5 to TRBJ2-5; 8 positions match TRBD2. Germline lookup yields CDR1 MNHEY and CDR2 SVGAGI. This CDR3 is built from 13 residues. Losses at the gene ends were 7 bases for V and 4 bases for J; bases not matched to a gene: 5. CDR3 region: CASTTGGGETQYF. CDR3 DNA sequence: TGTGCCAGCACCACGGGGGGGGGAGAGACCCAGTACTTC.

The chain joins TRBV2 to TRBJ1-2; 7 bases align to TRBD1. Germline CDR1 is SNHLY and CDR2 is FYNNEI. CDR3 length: 13 residues. J gave up 2 bases and V 9 bases, and 6 bases lay outside the gene matches. This CDR3 reads CASLGGQNYGYTF. CDR3 sequence (DNA): TGTGCCAGTCTCGGGGGACAGAACTATGGCTACACCTTC.

This sequence joins TRBV27 and TRBJ2-1; TRBD2 is a possible D gene (5 bases). V lost 7 bases and J lost 3, with 13 bases in between. Per germline, CDR1 MNHEY and CDR2 SMNVEV (reference sequence). There are 14 residues in the CDR3. This CDR3 reads CASTLRDNYNEQFF. The CDR3 DNA sequence: TGTGCCAGCACCCTGAGGGATAACTACAATGAGCAGTTCTTC.

This chain joins TRBV6-1 and TRBJ2-7; possible D gene TRBD2, 5 bases. This CDR3 comprises 15 residues. The germline gives CDR1 MNHNS, CDR2 SASEGT. The V gene lost 1 base and the J gene lost 2 bases, with 12 bases spanning the gap. CDR3 region: CASSEEKRSAYEQYF. For the CDR3, the DNA is TGTGCCAGCAGTGAAGAAAAGCGGAGCGCCTACGAGCAGTACTTC.

This rearrangement joins TRBV12-1 to TRBJ1-5. TRBV12-1 is a pseudogene segment. This CDR3 region has 18 residues. The CDR3 DNA sequence: TGTGCCAGCAGCTTGGAAGAAGGTTGGGACGATAGCAATCAGCCCCAGCATTTT. Its translation is CASSLEEGWDDSNQPQHF.

The chain links TRBV13 to TRBJ2-7, with TRBD1 identical over 8 bases. Trimming at V came to 1 base and at J to 3 bases, leaving 5 bases not matched to a gene. This CDR3 spans 15 amino acids. CDR1 is PRHDT and CDR2 is FYEKMQ in the germline V gene (reference sequence). CDR3 region: CASSLVDRADYEQYF. The CDR3 nucleotides read TGTGCCAGCAGCTTAGTGGACAGGGCAGACTACGAGCAGTACTTC.

This chain uses TRBV6-5 with TRBJ2-7, with D perhaps TRBD2 (6 bases). V was shortened by 5 bases and J by 3 bases, with 17 bases between the two germline ends. CDR3 length equals 15 residues. The germline gives CDR1 MNHEY, CDR2 SVGAGI. The CDR3 is CASSAAEGGGYEQYF. In DNA, the CDR3 is TGTGCCAGCAGTGCCGCGGAGGGAGGCGGCTACGAGCAGTACTTC.

The chain employs TRBV21-1 and TRBJ1-5; the table's TRBD1 call for D was not verified on the DNA. TRBV21-1 is an annotated pseudogene. The CDR3 sequence is 16 residues long. The CDR3 sequence is CASSHTQGQRNQPQHF. The CDR3 DNA reads as TGTGCCAGCAGCCACACACAGGGACAGCGCAATCAGCCCCAGCATTTT.